One sample yielded the 10 T cell receptor beta chains listed below, sequenced in a study of post-analysis software for immune sequencing data. Libraries were made from TCR beta cDNA, and they carried unique molecular identifiers. Each CDR3 protein gets one entry after TCRdb re-called the PCR reads with MiXCR. The table includes roughly 800,000 distinct CDR3 sequences, 25% to 30% detected once. Study observations and caveats: The study found TRBV5-6, TRBV5-1 and TRBV20-1 among a handful of TRBV segments more frequent in patients than controls.

These receptors have no identified antigens. Sample: blood. These TCRs come from a girl under 18 with multiple sclerosis.

This clonotype was seen more than once but under ten times. The V gene is TRBV28, the J gene TRBJ2-5; the D gene is possibly TRBD1 (8 bases). Trimming cost V 10 bases and J 4 bases, with 16 bases left between them. The length of the CDR3 is 13 residues. Per germline, CDR1 MDHEN and CDR2 SYDVKM. This CDR3 is CATDRGGPETQYF. In DNA form, the CDR3 reads TGTGCCACAGACAGGGGAGGGCCAGAGACCCAGTACTTC.

The V gene is TRBV6-2 or TRBV6-3, the J gene TRBJ2-5; D perhaps matches TRBD1 (5 bases). The DNA end lines up better with TRBJ2-7; the J call may be wrong. The CDR3 totals 15 residues. Per the germline V gene, CDR1 is MNHEY and CDR2 is SVGEGT. The CDR3 coding sequence is TGTGCCAGCACCAGGACACTCGAACTCTTATACGAGCAGTACTTC. It encodes CASTRTLELLYEQYF.

V and J are TRBV20-1 and TRBJ2-5; D is ambiguous. The V gene lost 1 base and the J gene lost 3 bases, with 12 bases spanning the gap. The CDR3 consists of 14 residues. Per germline, CDR1 DFQATT and CDR2 SNEGSKA (reference sequence). The chain's CDR3 is CSARAGEVKETQYF. The DNA of the CDR3 is TGCAGTGCTAGAGCTGGAGAGGTAAAAGAGACCCAGTACTTC.

This clonotype was detected a few times. The chain joins TRBV7-2 to TRBJ2-7; possibly TRBD2 for D (5 bases). V lost 0 bases to trimming and J lost 0 bases, with 12 bases between them. The germline V gene encodes CDR1 SGHTA and CDR2 FQGNSA. This CDR3 is 16 amino acids long. The CDR3 DNA reads TGTGCCAGCAGCTTAGCGGCGGGCGCGAGCTCCTACGAGCAGTACTTC. Amino acids: CASSLAAGASSYEQYF. Looking up the rest from reference TRBV7-2 and TRBJ2-7 gives the full variable domain: GAGVSQSPSNKVTEKGKDVELRCDPISGHTALYWYRQSLGQGLEFLIYFQGNSAPDKSGLPSDRFSAERTGGSVSTLTIQRTQQEDSAVYLCASSLAAGASSYEQYFGPGTRLTVT.

V and J are TRBV29-1 and TRBJ2-3; TRBD1 is a possible D gene (6 bases). The CDR3 is 13 residues long. The V end lost 4 bases, the J end lost 2 bases, and 10 bases lay between the germline ends. Germline CDR1 is SQVTM and CDR2 is ANQGSEA. CDR3 sequence reads: CSVVWGHTDTQYF. For the CDR3, the DNA is TGCAGCGTTGTATGGGGGCACACAGATACGCAGTATTTT.

In this sample, this clonotype turned up many times. This rearrangement joins TRBV7-2 to TRBJ1-4; TRBD1 might be the D (5 bases). With 0 bases removed from V and 2 bases from J, the gap between germline ends came to 13 bases. The CDR3 covers 17 residues. Germline V gene data show CDR1 as SGHTA and CDR2 as FQGNSA. The CDR3, as DNA: TGTGCCAGCAGCTTAGCGGGAGGGGCGGTTACTAATGAAAAACTGTTTTTT. Its protein is CASSLAGGAVTNEKLFF. The complete variable domain, with remaining parts taken from reference TRBV7-2 and TRBJ1-4, reads GAGVSQSPSNKVTEKGKDVELRCDPISGHTALYWYRQSLGQGLEFLIYFQGNSAPDKSGLPSDRFSAERTGGSVSTLTIQRTQQEDSAVYLCASSLAGGAVTNEKLFFGSGTQLSVL.

About this clonotype: A much larger clonotype is one base distant, so this may be a read error. V and J are TRBV14 and TRBJ2-7; TRBD1 aligns across 11 bases. The CDR3 length is 15 residues. V lost 6 bases to trimming and J lost 3 bases; unmatched junction nucleotides: 7. CDR1 is SGHDN and CDR2 is FVKESK in the germline V gene. DNA for the CDR3: TGTGCCAGCAGTCCCCGGGACAGGGGGATCTACGAGCAGTACTTC. It encodes CASSPRDRGIYEQYF.

In this sample, this clonotype turned up a few times. V and J are TRBV12-3 or TRBV12-4 and TRBJ2-3; 7 bases are a match to TRBD2. This CDR3 spans 17 amino acids. Trimming removed 6 bases from V and 2 bases from J; junction bases left unmatched: 14. The CDR3 reads CASSVGRRELPTDTQYF. CDR3 nucleotide sequence: TGTGCCAGCAGCGTGGGAAGGCGGGAGTTACCCACAGATACGCAGTATTTT.

V is TRBV10-2 and J is TRBJ1-5; TRBD1 matches at 7 bases. The V and J ends lost 4 bases and 6 bases, in that order; junction bases with no gene match: 6. Germline V CDR1 and CDR2: WSHSY, SAAADI. The CDR3 spans 14 residues. The CDR3 DNA is TGCGCCAGCAGTGGCGGGACAGAGGGTCAGCCCCAGCATTTT. Amino acids: CASSGGTEGQPQHF.

Only a few counts were recorded for this clonotype. This sequence joins TRBV28 and TRBJ2-4; possibly TRBD1 or TRBD2 for D (5 bases each). Trimming took 6 bases from V and 5 from J, leaving 8 bases between them. This CDR3 has 12 amino acids. Germline lookup yields CDR1 MDHEN and CDR2 SYDVKM. In DNA form, the CDR3 reads TGTGCCAGCAGGTCGGGACAAAACATTCAGTACTTC. Amino acid sequence: CASRSGQNIQYF.